The rows below give T cell receptor beta chains drawn from one sample of a study of response to subunit inactivated influenza vaccine. Via MiXCR, TCRdb re-called the RT-PCR reads, giving one row per CDR3 protein. Among 530,000 or so distinct CDR3 sequences listed, roughly 15% were seen once. The source material was PBMCs from blood, sampled roughly 12 days after vaccination. Receptors were obtained from a man aged 45-65 years who received an inactivated influenza vaccine. Each CDR3 is given with its conserved first and last residue. Each record gives: clone size, V gene, D gene, J gene, CDR3 DNA, CDR3 protein. The D gene is left open where the match is weak. Size tells how often a clone was seen (once, few, many) or the class of an expanded clone, and some rows leave it out.

abundance: NA
v_gene: TRBV6-1
d_gene: TRBD1
j_gene: TRBJ1-1
CDR3nt: TGTGCCAGCAGCGAGACAGGGGGAAGTGAAGCTTTCTTT
CDR3aa: CASSETGGSEAFF

abundance: NA
v_gene: TRBV27
d_gene: TRBD1
j_gene: TRBJ1-1
CDR3nt: TGTGCCAGCAGTCAAGCCGGGACAGGGGACACTGAAGCTTTCTTT
CDR3aa: CASSQAGTGDTEAFF

abundance: few
v_gene: TRBV11-2
d_gene: NA
j_gene: TRBJ2-7
CDR3nt: TGTGCCAGCAGCTTAACCCGCACAACCCCGTACTCCTACGAGCAGTACTTC
CDR3aa: CASSLTRTTPYSYEQYF

abundance: NA
v_gene: TRBV7-9
d_gene: NA
j_gene: TRBJ2-4
CDR3nt: TGTGCCAGCAGCTGGTACCAGGGCATTCAGTACTTC
CDR3aa: CASSWYQGIQYF

abundance: NA
v_gene: TRBV28
d_gene: NA
j_gene: TRBJ2-7
CDR3nt: TGTGCCAGCAGCCCGGTGTCAGGGCCAATCTCCTACGAGCAGTACTTC
CDR3aa: CASSPVSGPISYEQYF

abundance: NA
v_gene: TRBV5-1
d_gene: TRBD2
j_gene: TRBJ2-1
CDR3nt: TGCGCCAGCAGCTTGACTCTAGCGGGGGTCTACAATGAGCAGTTCTTC
CDR3aa: CASSLTLAGVYNEQFF

abundance: few
v_gene: TRBV2
d_gene: TRBD2
j_gene: TRBJ2-1
CDR3nt: TGTGCCAGCAACCTAGCGGGAGGGCCAGTTTTTGAGCAGTTCTTC
CDR3aa: CASNLAGGPVFEQFF

abundance: NA
v_gene: TRBV18
d_gene: NA
j_gene: TRBJ2-5
CDR3nt: TGTGCCAGCTCACCTCCAGGGGCTCGGGAGACCCAGTACTTC
CDR3aa: CASSPPGARETQYF

abundance: few
v_gene: TRBV4-3
d_gene: TRBD2
j_gene: TRBJ2-3
CDR3nt: TGCGCCAGCAGCCAAACCGACGTAGCGGGAGGCACTAGCACAGATACGCAGTATTTT
CDR3aa: CASSQTDVAGGTSTDTQYF

abundance: few
v_gene: TRBV28
d_gene: NA
j_gene: TRBJ2-6
CDR3nt: TGTGCCAGCAGTTTATCACCCACCGGGGCCAACGTCCTGACTTTC
CDR3aa: CASSLSPTGANVLTF

abundance: NA
v_gene: TRBV7-9
d_gene: NA
j_gene: TRBJ1-4
CDR3nt: TGTGCCAGCGCCCCACAGGGTTTGAGTGAAAAACTGTTTTTT
CDR3aa: CASAPQGLSEKLFF

abundance: NA
v_gene: TRBV12-3/TRBV12-4
d_gene: TRBD1
j_gene: TRBJ1-4
CDR3nt: TGTGCCAGCAGCCGACAGGGAAATGAAAAACTGTTTTTT
CDR3aa: CASSRQGNEKLFF

abundance: few
v_gene: TRBV28
d_gene: TRBD2
j_gene: TRBJ2-3
CDR3nt: TGTGCCAGCAGTTTATGGGGAGGGCGCGCAGATACGCAGTATTTT
CDR3aa: CASSLWGGRADTQYF

abundance: once
v_gene: TRBV2
d_gene: NA
j_gene: TRBJ1-1
CDR3nt: TGTGCCAGCATACGAAGTATCCGAAAAATGAACACTGAAGCTTTCTTT
CDR3aa: CASIRSIRKMNTEAFF

abundance: few
v_gene: TRBV5-1
d_gene: NA
j_gene: TRBJ2-5
CDR3nt: TGCGCCAGCAGCAGGAACCGAGGGGCTTCGTACCAAGAGACCCAGTACTTC
CDR3aa: CASSRNRGASYQETQYF

abundance: NA
v_gene: TRBV20-1
d_gene: NA
j_gene: TRBJ2-7
CDR3nt: TGCAGTGCGCTAGAGATGGGTCTTCAGAAGGTATTCCACGAGCAGTACTTC
CDR3aa: CSALEMGLQKVFHEQYF

abundance: many
v_gene: TRBV5-1
d_gene: TRBD2
j_gene: TRBJ2-3
CDR3nt: TGCGCCAGCAGCCGTAGCGGGAGGTTAAGCACAGATACGCAGTATTTT
CDR3aa: CASSRSGRLSTDTQYF

abundance: NA
v_gene: TRBV12-3/TRBV12-4
d_gene: TRBD2
j_gene: TRBJ2-3
CDR3nt: TGTGCCAGCAGGCGAGCTAGCGGGATAGATACGCAGTATTTT
CDR3aa: CASRRASGIDTQYF

abundance: many
v_gene: TRBV24-1
d_gene: NA
j_gene: TRBJ2-2
CDR3nt: TGTGCCACCAGTGAATCCGCTGCAGACAAGAACACCGGGGAGCTGTTTTTT
CDR3aa: CATSESAADKNTGELFF

abundance: few
v_gene: TRBV29-1
d_gene: NA
j_gene: TRBJ2-1
CDR3nt: TGCAGCGTTGAACGTGGCGTAACCTACAATGAGCAGTTCTTC
CDR3aa: CSVERGVTYNEQFF

abundance: few
v_gene: TRBV9
d_gene: TRBD1
j_gene: TRBJ1-2
CDR3nt: TGTGCCAGCAGCGTAGAGGACAGGTCGGGCTATGGCTACACCTTC
CDR3aa: CASSVEDRSGYGYTF

abundance: NA
v_gene: TRBV12-3/TRBV12-4
d_gene: TRBD2
j_gene: TRBJ2-3
CDR3nt: TGTGCCAGCAGTCCGGGATCCCTAGCGGGGGGCACAGATACGCAGTATTTT
CDR3aa: CASSPGSLAGGTDTQYF

abundance: NA
v_gene: TRBV12-3/TRBV12-4
d_gene: NA
j_gene: TRBJ2-1
CDR3nt: TGTGCCAGCAGTTTAGCCGAGGCCCACTACAATGAGCAGTTCTTC
CDR3aa: CASSLAEAHYNEQFF

abundance: few
v_gene: TRBV6-1
d_gene: NA
j_gene: TRBJ2-3
CDR3nt: TGTGCCAGCGGTCAGGCAGCCGGATTCACAGATACGCAGTATTTT
CDR3aa: CASGQAAGFTDTQYF

abundance: many
v_gene: TRBV27
d_gene: NA
j_gene: TRBJ2-1
CDR3nt: TGTGCCAGCAGAACGGGACCGACTTACAATGAGCAGTTCTTC
CDR3aa: CASRTGPTYNEQFF

abundance: NA
v_gene: TRBV18
d_gene: NA
j_gene: TRBJ1-1
CDR3nt: TGTGCCAGCTCACCACGAAAAGGGGATAGGTACACTGAAGCTTTCTTT
CDR3aa: CASSPRKGDRYTEAFF

abundance: many
v_gene: TRBV4-2
d_gene: NA
j_gene: TRBJ2-7
CDR3nt: TGTGCCAGCAGCCAAGGGTTCTCCTACGAGCAGTACTTC
CDR3aa: CASSQGFSYEQYF

abundance: many
v_gene: TRBV11-2
d_gene: TRBD1
j_gene: TRBJ2-1
CDR3nt: TGTGCCAGCAGCTTACCGACAGGGCGGTGGGACAATGAGCAGTTCTTC
CDR3aa: CASSLPTGRWDNEQFF

abundance: NA
v_gene: TRBV7-9
d_gene: TRBD1
j_gene: TRBJ1-2
CDR3nt: TGTGCCAGCAGAAGAGGGCAGGGGGCAGGCTATGGCTACACCTTC
CDR3aa: CASRRGQGAGYGYTF

abundance: few
v_gene: TRBV5-6
d_gene: NA
j_gene: TRBJ2-1
CDR3nt: TGTGCCAGCAGCTTGGCCGGGGACCTGGGCAATGAGCAGTTCTTC
CDR3aa: CASSLAGDLGNEQFF

abundance: NA
v_gene: TRBV12-3/TRBV12-4
d_gene: TRBD1
j_gene: TRBJ2-1
CDR3nt: TGTGCCAGCAGCCAAACCGGGACAGGGGTTCTGAATGAGCAGTTCTTC
CDR3aa: CASSQTGTGVLNEQFF

abundance: few
v_gene: TRBV7-6
d_gene: NA
j_gene: TRBJ1-5
CDR3nt: TGTGCCAGCAGCTACAGGCGTCAGGGCAATCAGCCCCAGCATTTT
CDR3aa: CASSYRRQGNQPQHF

abundance: few
v_gene: TRBV4-3
d_gene: TRBD2
j_gene: TRBJ2-1
CDR3nt: TGCGCCAGCAGCCAAGTCAAGGCTAGCGGAGCCTACAATGAGCAGTTCTTC
CDR3aa: CASSQVKASGAYNEQFF

abundance: few
v_gene: TRBV2
d_gene: TRBD2
j_gene: TRBJ2-1
CDR3nt: TGTGCCAGCAGGTCCGGGGGGGCCGGTTCCTACAATGAGCAGTTCTTC
CDR3aa: CASRSGGAGSYNEQFF

abundance: NA
v_gene: TRBV5-5
d_gene: NA
j_gene: TRBJ1-1
CDR3nt: TGTGCCAGCAGCTTGGTGATAGAGGGTAGTAGTTCAGGAGCTTTCTTT
CDR3aa: CASSLVIEGSSSGAFF

abundance: NA
v_gene: TRBV7-7
d_gene: NA
j_gene: TRBJ2-7
CDR3nt: TGTGCTAGCAGCTTATCTCCCGTTGCCGAGCAGTACTTC
CDR3aa: CASSLSPVAEQYF

abundance: few
v_gene: TRBV4-3
d_gene: TRBD1
j_gene: TRBJ2-2
CDR3nt: TGCGCCAGCAGCCAGGACAGGGACGTCCCCGGGGAGCTGTTTTTT
CDR3aa: CASSQDRDVPGELFF

abundance: NA
v_gene: TRBV24-1
d_gene: TRBD2
j_gene: TRBJ2-1
CDR3nt: TGTGCCACCAGTGATTTGCTAGCGGGAAACAATGAGCAGTTCTTC
CDR3aa: CATSDLLAGNNEQFF

abundance: NA
v_gene: TRBV5-1
d_gene: NA
j_gene: TRBJ2-3
CDR3nt: TGCGCCAGCAGCTTGGTTGGCCAAAACCAGCTTAGCACAGATACGCAGTATTTT
CDR3aa: CASSLVGQNQLSTDTQYF

abundance: few
v_gene: TRBV20-1
d_gene: TRBD2
j_gene: TRBJ2-7
CDR3nt: TGCAGTGCTAGAGGGGGAGCGGGGGGCGGCTACGAGCAGTACTTC
CDR3aa: CSARGGAGGGYEQYF